This TCR beta chain was sequenced during a study of identical twins. General study findings and limits: The analysis was cross-sectional rather than longitudinal within donors.

MiXCR was run by TCRdb on the 5' RACE reads, yielding one entry per CDR3 protein. The sample has roughly 490,000 distinct CDR3 sequences, around 15% seen once. About this clonotype itself: What it binds is not known.

The CDR3 runs to 10 residues. The V and J ends lost 8 bases and 7 bases respectively, with 8 bases between them. Germline V gene sequence: CDR1 MDHEN, CDR2 SYDVKM. The sample also formed part of further work on yellow fever vaccine responses in identical twins.

This receptor was identified in a woman under 30 in good health. Specimen: CD4+ T cells sorted from blood. This chain uses TRBV28 with TRBJ1-2, with D unclear. Here the CDR3 reads CASGVLGYTF. CDR3 nucleotide sequence: TGTGCCAGCGGAGTTCTTGGCTACACCTTC.